This T cell receptor beta chain was sequenced during a study of cytomegalovirus exposure and HLA in healthy donors. Study conclusions and caveats: In an earlier analysis, in some 600 donors, most V segments appeared productive either ~90% or ~30% of the time. Later on, a genetic analysis was performed. It linked a missense variant in DCLRE1C with V- and J-gene trimming of TCR beta.

The PCR ran on 60 Vbeta and 13 Jbeta primers. Profiling relied on immunoSEQ multiplex PCR, and the TCRdb table lists in-frame clones only, not all of them. The table lists nearly 300,000 clones, around 86% of them singletons. Details on this clone: No antigen is known for it.

The sequence was obtained from a man in his forties or fifties in good health and CMV-seropositive. Sequencing input: PBMCs.

CDR3 nucleotide sequence: TGTGCCAGCAGCCTTGACAGGGGAAAATACAATGAGCAGTTCTTC. As protein: CASSLDRGKYNEQFF. V and J are TRBV6-5 and TRBJ2-1, with 8 bases matching TRBD1. The CDR3 spans 15 residues. V lost 6 bases and J lost 4; bases outside the gene matches: 8. Germline-derived CDR1 and CDR2 are MNHEY and SVGAGI.